The 9 T cell receptor beta chains below all came from one sample that was sequenced in a study of identical twins. MiXCR, applied by TCRdb to the 5' RACE reads, yields one record per CDR3 protein. The sample has 1.5 million to 2 million distinct CDR3 sequences, about 30% seen once. Sequencing input: cord blood. Receptor source: a newborn girl in good health.

This chain connects TRBV6-2 or TRBV6-3 to TRBJ1-5; 7 nucleotides line up with TRBD1. Losses at the gene ends were 2 bases for V and 6 bases for J; bases not matched to a gene: 1. Germline values: CDR1 MNHEY, CDR2 SVGEGT. The CDR3 spans 13 residues. The CDR3 here is CASSYTGVQPQHF. The CDR3 coding sequence is TGTGCCAGCAGTTACACAGGGGTTCAGCCCCAGCATTTT.

This clonotype was observed a few times. The chain has TRBV5-1 and TRBJ2-7, with TRBD2 matching 12 bases. CDR1 is SGHRS, CDR2 YFSETQ, per germline. V gave up 4 bases and J gave up 4 bases; unmatched junction bases: 9. The CDR3 is 16 residues long. Here the CDR3 DNA reads TGCGCCAGCAGCCCTCCGACTAGCGGGAGATTATACGAGCAGTACTTC. It is translated as CASSPPTSGRLYEQYF. The variable domain in full, with the rest retrieved from reference TRBV5-1 and TRBJ2-7, is KAGVTQTPRYLIKTRGQQVTLSCSPISGHRSVSWYQQTPGQGLQFLFEYFSETQRNKGNFPGRFSGRQFSNSRSEMNVSTLELGDSALYLCASSPPTSGRLYEQYFGPGTRLTVT.

This clonotype was counted between two and nine times. V and J are TRBV3-1 and TRBJ2-3; D might be TRBD2 (6 bases). Germline V gene sequence: CDR1 LGHDT, CDR2 YNNKEL (reference sequence). The CDR3 spans 15 residues. Trimming took off 3 bases at V and 3 bases at J, with 13 bases between the two ends. DNA of the CDR3: TGTGCCAGCAGCCACGAACGGGAGTGGACAGATACGCAGTATTTT. It yields the protein CASSHEREWTDTQYF.

The genes are TRBV20-1 and TRBJ2-1; 15 nucleotides agree with TRBD2. Germline loops: CDR1 DFQATT, CDR2 SNEGSKA (reference sequence). CDR3 length equals 14 residues. V lost 7 bases and J lost 8; bases outside the gene matches: 6. CDR3 nucleotides: TGCAGTGTAGTCAGGACTAGCGGGAGGGATGAGCAGTTCTTC. Translating it yields CSVVRTSGRDEQFF.

This clonotype was detected only a few times. The chain recombines TRBV27 with TRBJ2-5, with D perhaps being TRBD1 or TRBD2 (5 bases each). Trimming left V 2 bases short and J 4 bases short, with 11 bases between. In germline, CDR1 is MNHEY, CDR2 SMNVEV (reference sequence). This CDR3 has 14 residues. As DNA, the CDR3 is TGTGCCAGCAGTTTAAAGTCAGGGAGAGAGACCCAGTACTTC. Amino acids: CASSLKSGRETQYF.

The chain employs TRBV15 and TRBJ2-3; D may be TRBD2 (5 bases). Germline V gene sequence: CDR1 LNHNV, CDR2 YYDKDF (reference sequence). This CDR3 is 15 amino acids long. V was pared by 3 bases and J by 4 bases, with 14 bases between. CDR3 bases: TGTGCCACCAGCAGTACCGGACTCAGCGCAGATACGCAGTATTTT. Translating it yields CATSSTGLSADTQYF.

Only a few counts were recorded for this clonotype. J is TRBJ1-4 and V is TRBV10-3; TRBD1 matches at 8 bases. Per germline, CDR1 ENHRY and CDR2 SYGVKD. This CDR3 is built from 16 residues. V shed 0 bases, J shed 8 bases, and the junction held 8 bases outside the gene matches. CDR3 loop: CAISESLGQGREKLFF. DNA for the CDR3: TGTGCCATCAGTGAGTCTCTTGGACAGGGTCGGGAAAAACTGTTTTTT.

Many counts were recorded for this clonotype. J is TRBJ2-7 and V is TRBV13, with 8 bases lining up with TRBD1. Trimming removed 2 bases from V and 3 bases from J; junction bases left unmatched: 6. Germline V gene lookup returns CDR1 PRHDT and CDR2 FYEKMQ (reference sequence). The CDR3 is made up of 15 amino acids. The CDR3 loop reads CASSLLQDRDYEQYF. Here the CDR3 DNA reads TGTGCCAGCAGCTTACTCCAGGACAGGGACTACGAGCAGTACTTC.

The chain recombines TRBV13 with TRBJ2-1; 12 positions agree with TRBD2. Per germline, CDR1 PRHDT and CDR2 FYEKMQ (reference sequence). Trimming removed 5 bases from V and 13 bases from J; junction bases left unmatched: 9. The CDR3 contains 14 residues. CDR3 DNA sequence: TGTGCCAGCAGCGAACTAGCGGGAGGACGGACCCAGTTCTTC. Residues: CASSELAGGRTQFF.